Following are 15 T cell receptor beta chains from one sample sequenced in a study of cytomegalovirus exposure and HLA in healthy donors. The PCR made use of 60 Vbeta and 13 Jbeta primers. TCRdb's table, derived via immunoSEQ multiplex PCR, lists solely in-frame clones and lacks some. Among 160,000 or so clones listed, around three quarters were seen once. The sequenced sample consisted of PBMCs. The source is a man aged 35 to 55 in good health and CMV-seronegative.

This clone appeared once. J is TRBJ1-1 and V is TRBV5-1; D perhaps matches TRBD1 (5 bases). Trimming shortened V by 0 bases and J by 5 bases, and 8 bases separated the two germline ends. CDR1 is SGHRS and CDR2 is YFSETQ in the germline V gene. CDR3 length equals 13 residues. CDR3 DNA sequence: TGCGCCAGCAGCTTGGGGGGGGATACTGAAGCTTTCTTT. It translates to CASSLGGDTEAFF.

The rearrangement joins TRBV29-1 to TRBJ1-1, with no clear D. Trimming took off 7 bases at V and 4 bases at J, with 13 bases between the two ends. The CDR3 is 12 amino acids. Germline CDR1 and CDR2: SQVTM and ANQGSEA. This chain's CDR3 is CSARWGGTEAFF. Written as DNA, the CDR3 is TGCAGCGCGAGGTGGGGAGGCACTGAAGCTTTCTTT. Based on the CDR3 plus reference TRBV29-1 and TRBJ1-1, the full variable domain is SAVISQKPSRDICQRGTSLTIQCQVDSQVTMMFWYRQQPGQSLTLIATANQGSEATYESGFVIDKFPISRPNLTFSTLTVSNMSPEDSSIYLCSARWGGTEAFFGQGTRLTVV.

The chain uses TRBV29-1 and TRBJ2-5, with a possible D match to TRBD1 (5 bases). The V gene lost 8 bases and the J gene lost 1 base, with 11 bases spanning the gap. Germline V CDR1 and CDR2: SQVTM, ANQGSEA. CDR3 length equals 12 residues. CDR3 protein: CSSRGTQETQYF. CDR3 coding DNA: TGCAGCAGTAGGGGCACCCAAGAGACCCAGTACTTC.

CDR3 amino acids: CASSSGTSHEQYF. CDR3 DNA: TGCGCCAGCAGCTCCGGGACTAGCCACGAGCAGTACTTC. J is TRBJ2-7 and V is TRBV5-1; 9 bases map to TRBD2. The germline V gene encodes CDR1 SGHRS and CDR2 YFSETQ. The CDR3 spans 13 residues. V trimming: 3 bases; J trimming: 5 bases; junction bases outside the gene matches: 3.

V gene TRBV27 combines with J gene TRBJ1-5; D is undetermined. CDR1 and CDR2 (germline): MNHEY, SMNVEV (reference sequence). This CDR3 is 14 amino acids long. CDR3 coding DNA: TGTGCGACCGGGAAGGATTCAGGCAATCAGCCCCAGCATTTT. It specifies CATGKDSGNQPQHF.

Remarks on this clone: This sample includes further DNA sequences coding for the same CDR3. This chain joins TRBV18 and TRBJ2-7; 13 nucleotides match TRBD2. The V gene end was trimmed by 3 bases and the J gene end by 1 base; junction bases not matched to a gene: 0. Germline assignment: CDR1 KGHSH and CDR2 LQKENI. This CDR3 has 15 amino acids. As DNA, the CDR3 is TGTGCCAGCTCACCGGGACTAGCGGGGTCCTACGAGCAGTACTTC. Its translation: CASSPGLAGSYEQYF.

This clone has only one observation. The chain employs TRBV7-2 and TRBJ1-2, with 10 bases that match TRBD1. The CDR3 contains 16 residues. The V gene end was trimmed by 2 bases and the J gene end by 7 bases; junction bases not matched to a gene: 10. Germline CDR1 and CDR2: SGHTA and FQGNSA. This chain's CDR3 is CASSLRGRDRGAGYTF. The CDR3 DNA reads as TGTGCCAGCAGCTTAAGGGGTAGGGACAGGGGAGCTGGCTACACCTTC.

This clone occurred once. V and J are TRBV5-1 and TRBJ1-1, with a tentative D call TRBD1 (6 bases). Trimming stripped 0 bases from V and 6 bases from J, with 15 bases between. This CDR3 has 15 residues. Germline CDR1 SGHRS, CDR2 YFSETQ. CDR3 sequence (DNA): TGCGCCAGCAGCTTGGCGGGACATAGAAGCTCTGAAGCTTTCTTT. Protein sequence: CASSLAGHRSSEAFF.

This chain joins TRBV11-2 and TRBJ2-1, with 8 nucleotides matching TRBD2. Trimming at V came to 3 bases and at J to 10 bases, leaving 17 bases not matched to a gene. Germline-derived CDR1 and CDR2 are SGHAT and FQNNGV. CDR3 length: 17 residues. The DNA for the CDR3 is TGTGCCAGCAGCTTCGGGGGCGAGGGTAGCGGGACGGTCGAGCAGTTCTTC. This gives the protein CASSFGGEGSGTVEQFF.

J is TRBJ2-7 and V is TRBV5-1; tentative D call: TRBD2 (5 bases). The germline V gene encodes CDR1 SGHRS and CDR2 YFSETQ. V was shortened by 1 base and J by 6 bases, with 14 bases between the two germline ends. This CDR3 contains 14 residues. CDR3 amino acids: CASSLSVGVGEQYF. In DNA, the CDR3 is TGCGCCAGCAGCTTGTCTGTGGGAGTAGGCGAGCAGTACTTC.

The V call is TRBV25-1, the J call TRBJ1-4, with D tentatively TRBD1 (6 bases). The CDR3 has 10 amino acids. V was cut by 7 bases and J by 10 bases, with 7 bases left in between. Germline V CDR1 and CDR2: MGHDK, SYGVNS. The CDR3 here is CASKGVKLFF. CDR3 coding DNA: TGTGCCAGCAAGGGGGTAAAACTGTTTTTT.

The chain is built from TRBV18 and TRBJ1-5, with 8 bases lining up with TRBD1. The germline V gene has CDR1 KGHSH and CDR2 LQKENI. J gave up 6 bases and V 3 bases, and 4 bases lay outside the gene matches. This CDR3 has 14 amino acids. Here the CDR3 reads CASSPDRVGQPQHF. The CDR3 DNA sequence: TGTGCCAGCTCACCGGACAGGGTAGGTCAGCCCCAGCATTTT.

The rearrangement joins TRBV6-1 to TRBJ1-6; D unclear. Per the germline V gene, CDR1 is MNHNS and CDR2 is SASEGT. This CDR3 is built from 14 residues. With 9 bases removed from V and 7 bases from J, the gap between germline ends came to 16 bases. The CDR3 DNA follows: TGTGCCAGTAGAGGGTGGGGTGGGAATTCACCCCTCCACTTT. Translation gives CASRGWGGNSPLHF.

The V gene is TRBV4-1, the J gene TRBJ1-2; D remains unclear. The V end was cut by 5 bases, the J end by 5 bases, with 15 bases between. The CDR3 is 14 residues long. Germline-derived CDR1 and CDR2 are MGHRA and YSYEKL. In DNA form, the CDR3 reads TGCGCCAGCAGCGCTTTGGAAGGACTATATGGCTACACCTTC. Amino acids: CASSALEGLYGYTF.

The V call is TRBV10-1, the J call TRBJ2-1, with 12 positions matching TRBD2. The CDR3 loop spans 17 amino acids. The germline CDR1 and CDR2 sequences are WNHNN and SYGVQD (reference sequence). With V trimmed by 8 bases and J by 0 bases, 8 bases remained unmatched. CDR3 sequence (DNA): TGCGCCAGCGCTAGGACTAGCGGGGTTAGCTCCTACAATGAGCAGTTCTTC. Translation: CASARTSGVSSYNEQFF.